This passage covers 30 T cell receptor beta chains from one sample sequenced in a study of T cells in Graves' hyperthyroidism and ophthalmopathy. TCR beta CDR3 regions were amplified from RNA transcripts. With the HTBI primer set, the TCR CDR3 went through a first round of RT-PCR. TCRdb reprocessed the multiplex PCR reads via MiXCR and lists one record per CDR3 protein. The sample holds approximately 400,000 distinct CDR3 sequences; over 13% are singletons and the top ten take over 25%. The specimen was blood. Receptors were obtained from a man aged 50-59 years with Graves' ophthalmopathy.

The chain carries TRBV5-4 and TRBJ2-7; 9 nucleotides align to TRBD2. The CDR3 has 15 amino acids. Germline CDR1 SGHNT, CDR2 YYREEE (reference sequence). The V gene end was trimmed by 0 bases and the J gene end by 6 bases; junction bases not matched to a gene: 7. CDR3 protein: CASSLGAGGLREQYF. The CDR3 bases are TGTGCCAGCAGCTTGGGGGCGGGAGGGCTTCGCGAGCAGTACTTC.

This clonotype has just a few counts. The chain couples TRBV9 to TRBJ2-3, with D possibly TRBD2 on 5 matching bases. CDR3 length: 15 amino acids. Germline-derived CDR1 and CDR2 are SGDLS and YYNGEE. The V end was cut by 2 bases, the J end by 5 bases, with 15 bases between. CDR3 in amino acids: CASSVSAAGEDTQYF. CDR3 nucleotide sequence: TGTGCCAGCAGCGTCTCTGCGGCGGGTGAAGATACGCAGTATTTT.

A note on this clonotype: The junction and the germline gene differ at one end; a read error may be behind it. V is TRBV12-3 or TRBV12-4 and J is TRBJ1-3, with D hard to call. The CDR3 has 16 residues. As DNA, the CDR3 is TGTGCCAGCAGTTTAGCCGGGGTCGACTCTGGAAACGCCATATATTTT. Translation gives CASSLAGVDSGNAIYF.

This chain joins TRBV12-3 or TRBV12-4 and TRBJ1-5; D remains ambiguous. The CDR3 is made up of 15 amino acids. Between the trimmed V and J ends, which lost 6 bases and 4 bases, there was a span of 16 bases. The DNA of the CDR3 is TGTGCCAGCAGACCGCGAGAAGCTAAGAATCAGCCCCAGCATTTT. Amino acid sequence: CASRPREAKNQPQHF.

This chain uses TRBV5-1 with TRBJ1-1; 7 bases map to TRBD1. V dropped 3 bases and J dropped 2; count of bases not matched to a gene: 7. Germline lookup yields CDR1 SGHRS and CDR2 YFSETQ. This CDR3 spans 15 amino acids. The CDR3 region is CASSWLGQENTEAFF. The CDR3 bases are TGCGCCAGCAGCTGGCTAGGACAGGAAAACACTGAAGCTTTCTTT. Based on the CDR3 plus reference TRBV5-1 and TRBJ1-1, the full variable domain is KAGVTQTPRYLIKTRGQQVTLSCSPISGHRSVSWYQQTPGQGLQFLFEYFSETQRNKGNFPGRFSGRQFSNSRSEMNVSTLELGDSALYLCASSWLGQENTEAFFGQGTRLTVV.

This clonotype came up many times. The chain carries TRBV15 and TRBJ1-6, with TRBD1 matching 9 bases. V lost 3 bases and J lost 7; bases outside the gene matches: 4. Per germline, CDR1 LNHNV and CDR2 YYDKDF (reference sequence). The CDR3 is made up of 15 amino acids. CDR3 bases: TGTGCCACCAGCAGCGGGGACAGGGTGAATTCACCCCTCCACTTT. Residues: CATSSGDRVNSPLHF.

This clonotype was observed many times. V usage is TRBV20-1 and J usage is TRBJ2-1; D is possibly TRBD1 or TRBD2 (5 bases each). In germline, CDR1 is DFQATT, CDR2 SNEGSKA (reference sequence). The CDR3 has 17 residues. V shed 5 bases and J shed 6 bases, with 26 bases lying between them. CDR3: CSAPSGTNLQRGNEQFF. The CDR3 DNA follows: TGCAGTGCTCCCTCTGGGACGAACCTACAGAGGGGCAATGAGCAGTTCTTC.

Only one count was recorded for this clonotype. The genes are TRBV6-1 and TRBJ2-7; perhaps TRBD2 as D (6 bases). Germline V gene data show CDR1 as MNHNS and CDR2 as SASEGT. V lost 3 bases and J 7 bases, leaving 19 bases between the germline ends. The CDR3 runs to 15 residues. In DNA, the CDR3 is TGTGCCAGCAGTGAGGGGGGATTGGCCCCATGGGAGCAGTACTTC. This encodes CASSEGGLAPWEQYF.

This clonotype was seen at least ten times. V is TRBV18 and J is TRBJ2-2, with D unclear. The CDR3 totals 13 residues. V lost 8 bases and J 5 bases, leaving 12 bases between the germline ends. CDR1 KGHSH and CDR2 LQKENI come from the germline V gene. CDR3 sequence reads: CASPISRTGELFF. The CDR3 bases are TGTGCCAGCCCCATATCCAGGACCGGGGAGCTGTTTTTT.

This clonotype has only a few counts. The chain recombines TRBV14 with TRBJ2-4; D may be TRBD2 (7 bases). Trimming removed 0 bases at V and 9 bases at J, with 12 bases between. CDR3 length: 14 residues. Germline CDR1 SGHDN, CDR2 FVKESK. The CDR3 nucleotides are TGTGCCAGCAGCCAAGATCTGAGGGGGGGCATTCAGTACTTC. Its translation is CASSQDLRGGIQYF. Combining the CDR3 with reference TRBV14 and TRBJ2-4 gives the whole variable domain EAGVTQFPSHSVIEKGQTVTLRCDPISGHDNLYWYRRVMGKEIKFLLHFVKESKQDESGMPNNRFLAERTGGTYSTLKVQPAELEDSGVYFCASSQDLRGGIQYFGAGTRLSVL.

This clonotype was counted ten times or more. V gene TRBV20-1 combines with J gene TRBJ2-7; 8 positions match TRBD2. The CDR3 sequence is 13 residues long. Per the germline V gene, CDR1 is DFQATT and CDR2 is SNEGSKA (reference sequence). Germline trimming cut 0 bases from V and 3 bases from J; bases unmatched to any gene: 1. As DNA, the CDR3 is TGCAGTGCTAGAGATCTAGCGGGCTACGAGCAGTACTTC. Residues: CSARDLAGYEQYF.

This clonotype was seen many times. This chain connects TRBV28 to TRBJ2-3; TRBD1 might be the D (6 bases). CDR1 is MDHEN, CDR2 SYDVKM, per germline. The CDR3 sequence is 14 residues long. Trimming shortened V by 6 bases and J by 2 bases, and 12 bases separated the two germline ends. The CDR3 spells CASRVTGNTDTQYF. CDR3 DNA: TGTGCCAGCAGGGTCACAGGGAACACAGATACGCAGTATTTT.

The CDR3 DNA reads TGCAGCGTTGAACATTGGACAGAAAACACTGAAGCTTTCTTT. This sequence encodes CSVEHWTENTEAFF. The chain joins TRBV29-1 to TRBJ1-1, with D possibly being TRBD1 (6 bases). Trimming took off 2 bases at V and 2 bases at J, with 12 bases between the two ends. CDR1 SQVTM and CDR2 ANQGSEA come from the germline V gene. This CDR3 has 14 residues.

A few counts support this clonotype. The CDR3 sequence: CSAKKTGGNTIYF. The CDR3 nucleotides read TGCAGTGCTAAAAAAACAGGAGGAAACACCATATATTTT. This sequence joins TRBV20-1 and TRBJ1-3; D possibly corresponds to TRBD1 (5 bases). The CDR3 is made up of 13 amino acids. The ends were cut back, 4 bases at V and 4 bases at J, with 11 bases in the middle. Germline values: CDR1 DFQATT, CDR2 SNEGSKA (reference sequence).

There are many counts of this clonotype. The gene calls are TRBV27 and TRBJ1-5; D is possibly TRBD1 (5 bases). V dropped 0 bases and J dropped 9 bases, with 12 bases sitting between them. This CDR3 is built from 14 residues. CDR1 and CDR2 (germline): MNHEY, SMNVEV (reference sequence). The CDR3: CASSLSGGTWPQHF. Written as DNA, the CDR3 is TGTGCCAGCAGTTTATCGGGTGGGACTTGGCCCCAGCATTTT.

This clonotype was counted between two and nine times. The V and J genes are TRBV12-3 or TRBV12-4 and TRBJ2-1, with D tentatively TRBD1 (5 bases). The CDR3 is 17 residues long. Between the trimmed V and J ends, which lost 1 base and 0 bases, there was a span of 13 bases. CDR3 nucleotide sequence: TGTGCCAGCAGTTTAGATGGGGCTAGTAGCTCCTACAATGAGCAGTTCTTC. This codes for CASSLDGASSSYNEQFF.

This clonotype was seen a single time. The chain combines TRBV19 with TRBJ2-7, with D possibly TRBD1 on 6 matching bases. V lost 4 bases, J lost 1 base, and 11 bases lay in between. The CDR3 extends over 14 amino acids. Per the germline V gene, CDR1 is LNHDA and CDR2 is SQIVND (reference sequence). CDR3 sequence (DNA): TGTGCCAGTAGTAAGGTACAGGGATCCTACGAGCAGTACTTC. Translation: CASSKVQGSYEQYF.

This clonotype has ten or more counts. The chain employs TRBV20-1 and TRBJ1-2; 12 nucleotides align to TRBD1. The length of the CDR3 is 17 residues. CDR1 and CDR2 from the germline V gene are DFQATT and SNEGSKA (reference sequence). The J segment lost 4 bases and the V segment lost 4 bases, leaving 13 bases of the junction unmatched. The CDR3 DNA follows: TGCAGTGCTACCCCGCCGGGACAGGGGGCAGGAAGCTATGGCTACACCTTC. Amino acid sequence: CSATPPGQGAGSYGYTF.

This clonotype was counted ten times or more. The V call is TRBV20-1, the J call TRBJ2-1; 7 bases map to TRBD2. V lost 1 base and J lost 6; bases outside the gene matches: 21. There are 19 residues in the CDR3. CDR1 DFQATT and CDR2 SNEGSKA come from the germline V gene (reference sequence). The CDR3: CSARVYRLREGKVSNEQFF. For the CDR3, the DNA is TGCAGTGCTAGAGTATACCGGTTGAGGGAGGGCAAAGTAAGCAATGAGCAGTTCTTC.

In its sample, this clonotype was seen many times. This chain connects TRBV29-1 to TRBJ2-7, with D possibly matching TRBD1 (6 bases). The CDR3 runs 9 residues. Looked up from germline, CDR1 is SQVTM and CDR2 is ANQGSEA. The CDR3: CTGVHEQYF. CDR3 nucleotide sequence: TGCACAGGGGTCCACGAGCAGTACTTC.

The chain couples TRBV6-2 or TRBV6-3 to TRBJ2-3; D may be TRBD2 (6 bases). The V and J ends lost 6 bases and 3 bases respectively, with 16 bases between them. Germline loops: CDR1 MNHEY, CDR2 SVGEGT. The CDR3 extends over 15 amino acids. The CDR3 DNA sequence: TGTGCCAGCAGCTTAATCCGGGGGAAGACAGATACGCAGTATTTT. Its translation is CASSLIRGKTDTQYF.

This clonotype was recorded many times. The genes are TRBV30 and TRBJ1-2, with D unresolved. Germline V gives CDR1 GTSNPN, CDR2 SVGIG (reference sequence). This CDR3 is built from 11 residues. The CDR3 reads CVEKRAYGYTF. DNA of the CDR3: TGTGTCGAAAAACGGGCCTATGGCTACACCTTC.

The gene calls are TRBV15 and TRBJ2-1, with a possible D match to TRBD2 (7 bases). The DNA end is more similar to TRBJ2-7, so the J call may be wrong. CDR3 length: 14 amino acids. Germline CDR1 reads LNHNV; CDR2 reads YYDKDF (reference sequence). CDR3 in DNA: TGTGCCACCAGCGGGGGGGGCAGGGTGAATGAGCAGTACTTC. It specifies CATSGGGRVNEQYF.

As to this clonotype: One base away lies a much larger clone, so this may be a sequencing read error. This rearrangement joins TRBV29-1 to TRBJ2-3, with TRBD1 matching over 7 bases. CDR3 length equals 14 residues. Germline V CDR1 and CDR2: SQVTM, ANQGSEA. CDR3 loop: CSVGGIGGTDTQCF. The CDR3 nucleotides read TGCAGCGTTGGGGGGATAGGGGGCACAGATACGCAGTGTTTT.

Only a few counts were recorded for this clonotype. CDR3 sequence (DNA): TGCCTCAGACAGGCTGCTAACTATGGCTACACCTTC. Its translation: CLRQAANYGYTF. V usage is TRBV20-1 and J usage is TRBJ1-2; a possible D gene is TRBD1 (6 bases). This CDR3 is 12 amino acids long. In germline, CDR1 is DFQATT, CDR2 SNEGSKA (reference sequence).

This clonotype was seen at least ten times. The chain combines TRBV28 with TRBJ2-7; 7 bases agree with TRBD2. The junction had 13 bases not matched to a gene; V was cut back by 2 bases and J by 3 bases. This CDR3 is 17 amino acids long. Germline V lookup: CDR1 MDHEN, CDR2 SYDVKM. CDR3 sequence (DNA): TGTGCCAGCAGTTTAGTCTTTCTGGCGGGAGAAAACTACGAGCAGTACTTC. This translates into CASSLVFLAGENYEQYF.

The chain combines TRBV7-9 with TRBJ2-1, with D possibly matching TRBD2 (5 bases). V lost 1 base and J lost 9, with 16 bases in between. Germline CDR1 is SEHNR and CDR2 is FQNEAQ (reference sequence). The CDR3 extends over 15 amino acids. Here the CDR3 DNA reads TGTGCCAGCAGCTTAGGACGGGATTGGGGATTTGAGCAGTTCTTC. Its protein is CASSLGRDWGFEQFF.

The CDR3 loop reads CASSASGRTTGTDTQYF. In nucleotides, the CDR3 is TGTGCCAGTAGTGCTAGCGGGAGGACCACGGGCACAGATACGCAGTATTTT. The chain couples TRBV19 to TRBJ2-3; 11 bases are a match to TRBD2. With V trimmed by 5 bases and J by 1 base, 8 bases remained unmatched. CDR1 and CDR2 (germline): LNHDA, SQIVND (reference sequence). This CDR3 contains 17 residues.

This chain joins TRBV27 and TRBJ2-7; 9 bases are shared with TRBD1. This CDR3 is 16 amino acids long. Trimming took 5 bases from V and 3 from J; bases not matched to a gene: 11. Germline CDR1 reads MNHEY; CDR2 reads SMNVEV (reference sequence). The CDR3 bases are TGTGCCAGCAGTATCACGGGGGGACAGGGCGGCTACGAGCAGTACTTC. Encoded protein: CASSITGGQGGYEQYF.

This chain uses TRBV6-1 with TRBJ2-1, with TRBD1 identical over 9 bases. The J segment lost 2 bases and the V segment lost 6 bases, leaving 8 bases of the junction unmatched. CDR1 and CDR2 from the germline V gene are MNHNS and SASEGT. This CDR3 contains 16 residues. CDR3: CASSRTGVNPYNEQFF. The CDR3 region has the DNA TGTGCCAGCAGCCGGACAGGGGTAAACCCCTACAATGAGCAGTTCTTC.